One and the same sample provided the 3 T cell receptor beta chains below, sequenced in a study of shared clonotypes between healthy human individuals. Assay: immunoSEQ multiplex PCR; the TCRdb copy retains only in-frame clones and omits some. The table records millions of clones, around 90% of them present only once. Sequenced material: naive CD4+ T cells sorted from blood. Subset noted: CD45RA+ positively selected. The receptors were gathered from a man between 18 and 35 years old in good health.

The chain links TRBV2 to TRBJ1-2; unclear D gene. CDR3 size: 12 residues. With 3 bases removed from V and 8 bases from J, the gap between germline ends came to 10 bases. Germline CDR1 reads SNHLY; CDR2 reads FYNNEI. Here the CDR3 reads CASSERVGGYTF. CDR3 bases: TGTGCCAGCAGTGAGAGGGTAGGAGGCTACACCTTC.

This clone was seen just once. The J gene is TRBJ2-7, the V gene TRBV7-2, with D possibly TRBD1 on 6 matching bases. The CDR3 runs 15 residues. Germline CDR1 is SGHTA and CDR2 is FQGNSA. Trimming removed 6 bases from V and 5 bases from J, with 20 bases in between. The CDR3 here is CASSPTQGGRNEQYF. The CDR3 region has the DNA TGTGCCAGCAGTCCTACACAGGGCGGGCGGAACGAGCAGTACTTC.

Only a few counts were recorded for this clone. Other DNA sequences in this specimen translate into the identical CDR3. V gene TRBV18 combines with J gene TRBJ2-7; no clear D. The CDR3 runs to 14 residues. V lost 0 bases and J 1 base, leaving 7 bases between the germline ends. Germline V gene lookup returns CDR1 KGHSH and CDR2 LQKENI. CDR3 protein: CASSPPSLSYEQYF. CDR3 sequence (DNA): TGTGCCAGCTCACCACCGAGCCTTTCCTACGAGCAGTACTTC.